Included here is one TCR beta chain sequence, with context. The antigen remains unidentified. The source of the sample is a study of cytomegalovirus exposure and HLA in healthy donors. Study-wide background: Sequencing of approximately 190 million T cells in an earlier analysis found around 120 million unique TCR beta sequences. General study findings and limits: Previously analyzed data showed that most TCR beta V segments were productive at a frequency of about 87% or about 30%.

Healthy bone marrow donors made up the donor group. PCR involved 60 Vbeta and 13 Jbeta primers. The assay was immunoSEQ multiplex PCR, and TCRdb's table has in-frame clones only and misses some. The profile shows roughly 120,000 clones, over 60% of them singletons. The germline gives CDR1 LNHNV, CDR2 YYDKDF (reference sequence). Trimming removed 8 bases at V and 12 bases at J, with 17 bases between. There are 12 residues in the CDR3. The receptor comes from a human donor in good health. The sequencing sample was made of PBMCs. The V and J genes are TRBV15 and TRBJ2-1, with D possibly matching TRBD1 (5 bases). The chain's CDR3 is CATALATTGQFF. CDR3 DNA: TGTGCCACCGCTCTCGCGACAACAGGGCAGTTCTTC.